These 6 T cell receptor beta chains were sequenced from one sample in a study of shared clonotypes between healthy human individuals. Cells designated naive CD8 were CD45RO-negative and were positively selected for CCR7, with terminally differentiated effector memory CD45RA+ cells excluded. Here immunoSEQ multiplex PCR was the method, and the copy in TCRdb shows in-frame clones only, minus some. The table shows about 2 million clones, with about 95% occurring only once. The sample comprised naive CD8+ T cells sorted from blood. These receptors all come from a man between 18 and 29 years old in good health.

This clone was observed once. J is TRBJ2-5 and V is TRBV5-8, with a tentative D call TRBD1 (6 bases). CDR3 length: 15 amino acids. Germline assignment: CDR1 SGHTS and CDR2 YDEGEE. Trimming took off 3 bases at V and 5 bases at J, with 17 bases between the two ends. CDR3 region: CASSSEQGIEETQYF. CDR3 nucleotide sequence: TGTGCCAGCAGCTCGGAACAGGGAATCGAGGAGACCCAGTACTTC.

V is TRBV6-1 and J is TRBJ2-7; D is undetermined. CDR1 and CDR2 (germline): MNHNS, SASEGT. This CDR3 is built from 16 residues. V lost 1 base to trimming and J lost 3 bases, with 16 bases between them. The CDR3 DNA sequence: TGTGCCAGCAGTGAAGAACTTCCGCCACAAGGCTACGAGCAGTACTTC. This codes for CASSEELPPQGYEQYF.

This clone has a single count. The CDR3 nucleotides are TGCGCCAGCAGCTTGGCAGGGGGAATCGGGCAGTTCTTC. Its translation is CASSLAGGIGQFF. The genes are TRBV5-1 and TRBJ2-1, with 7 bases aligning to TRBD1. The V gene's germline CDR1 is SGHRS and CDR2 YFSETQ. Germline trimming cut 0 bases from V and 12 bases from J; bases unmatched to any gene: 6. The CDR3 sequence is 13 residues long.

V gene TRBV30 combines with J gene TRBJ2-7; TRBD1 agrees at 7 bases. J lost 2 bases, V lost 6 bases, and 13 bases had no gene match. CDR3 length: 15 residues. Per the germline V gene, CDR1 is GTSNPN and CDR2 is SVGIG (reference sequence). CDR3 amino acids: CACRGIGQGAYEQYF. CDR3 nucleotides: TGTGCCTGTAGGGGTATAGGGCAGGGGGCCTACGAGCAGTACTTC.

Concerning this clone: Other DNA sequences in the sample encode the same CDR3. DNA for the CDR3: TGTGCCAGCAGCTCTTCCTCTGGAAACACCATATATTTT. This codes for CASSSSSGNTIYF. The genes are TRBV7-9 and TRBJ1-3; D gene unclear. Trimming cost V 4 bases and J 0 bases, with 4 bases left between them. This CDR3 has 13 amino acids. Germline V lookup: CDR1 SEHNR, CDR2 FQNEAQ (reference sequence).

This chain links TRBV4-1 with TRBJ2-7; TRBD2 matches 7 bases. Germline lookup yields CDR1 MGHRA and CDR2 YSYEKL. There are 18 residues in the CDR3. The junction had 16 bases not matched to a gene; V was cut back by 1 base and J by 4 bases. The CDR3 nucleotides are TGCGCCAGCAGCCAAGCCCAAGTTGTTGGCGGGGGTCCATACGAGCAGTACTTC. It translates to CASSQAQVVGGGPYEQYF.